This TCR beta chain was identified in a study of tumor and adjacent non-tumor tissue in lung cancer. Study background: The cohort had approximately 12 adenocarcinoma, a couple of squamous cell and 1 small cell patients. Each sample yielded 3.9 million or so productive TCRbeta reads on average. Study-wide points: Significantly higher TCR diversity was found in tumor than normal lung. Tumor repertoires had a smaller top 100 clone share than normal lung.

Many counts were recorded for this clonotype. The antigen remains undetermined. The V gene end was trimmed by 3 bases and the J gene end by 4 bases; junction bases not matched to a gene: 8. In germline, CDR1 is WNHNN, CDR2 SYGVQD (reference sequence). The CDR3 consists of 16 residues. Three rounds of nested PCR, following a modified ARM-PCR protocol, produced the TCRbeta library. TCRdb called the multiplex PCR reads again in MiXCR, with one record for every CDR3 protein. In the table there are 40,000 to 45,000 distinct CDR3 sequences, roughly 60% of which are singletons. The template was RNA from unsorted bulk tissue. This non-tumor lung sample came from over 3 cm beyond the tumor edge.

Sequenced sample: distant non-tumor lung tissue. This chain connects TRBV10-1 to TRBJ2-1; the match to TRBD2 covers 8 bases. This clonotype was sampled from a woman aged 40 to 50 with non-small cell lung cancer. In nucleotides, the CDR3 is TGCGCCAGCAGTGAAGCAGCGGGAGAGCCGTACAATGAGCAGTTCTTC. Translating gives CASSEAAGEPYNEQFF.